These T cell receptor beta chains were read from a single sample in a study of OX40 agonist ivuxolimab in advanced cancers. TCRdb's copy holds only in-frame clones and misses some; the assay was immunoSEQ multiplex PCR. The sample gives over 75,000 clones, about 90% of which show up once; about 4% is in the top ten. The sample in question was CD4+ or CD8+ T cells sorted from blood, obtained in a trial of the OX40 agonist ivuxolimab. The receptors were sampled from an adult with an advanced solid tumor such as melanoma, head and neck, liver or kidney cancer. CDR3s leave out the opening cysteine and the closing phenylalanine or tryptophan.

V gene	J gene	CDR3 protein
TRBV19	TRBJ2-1	ASSIGGANEQF
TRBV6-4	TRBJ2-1	ASSANRAVGTNEQF
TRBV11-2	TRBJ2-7	ASSGQGSYEQY
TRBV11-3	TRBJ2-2	ASSPIQGETGELF
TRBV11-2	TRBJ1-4	ASSLDLGQQANEKLF
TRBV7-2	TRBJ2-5	ASSFLRGQETQY
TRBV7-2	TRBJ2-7	ASRSGGAYEQY
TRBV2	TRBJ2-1	ASTRAGDREQF
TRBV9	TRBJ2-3	ASSGGLAGVGDTQY
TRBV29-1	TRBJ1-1	SVVRQPWTEAF
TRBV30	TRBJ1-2	AWSVSGGLTLGYT